The present TCR beta chain was sequenced within a study of blood T cell repertoires in COVID-19. At the level of the study: Researchers got acute and convalescent COVID-19 samples from the United States, Italy and Spain.

This clone was recorded a few times. The V segment lost 5 bases and the J segment 1 base; nucleotides outside the gene matches: 3. This CDR3 is built from 15 residues. The V gene's germline CDR1 is SGHRS and CDR2 YFSETQ. Sequencing was performed with immunoSEQ multiplex PCR; in TCRdb, only in-frame clones are kept and a portion is missing. Here the sample spans around 300,000 clones, 80% to 90% being singletons. Grouping used clinical history reported by participants in a survey and questionnaire. Either two negative PCRs, clearance, or symptom resolution qualified Cohort 3 donors as recovered. This chain uses TRBV5-1 with TRBJ2-3; 11 bases align to TRBD2. The sequenced material came from PBMCs or T cells enriched from blood (not recorded which). The sequence came from a woman aged 18-30 years who had recovered from COVID-19. In DNA, the CDR3 is TGCGCCAGCAGACTGGGACTAGCGGGCACAGATACGCAGTATTTT. Protein product: CASRLGLAGTDTQYF.